This entry features one T cell receptor beta chain sequence. The antigen is not known. The data stem from a study of T cell responses to AZD1222 COVID-19 vaccine. General observations from the study: The study identified only five or six AZD1222 recipients as seropositive at baseline.

V was cut by 3 bases and J by 2 bases, with 3 bases left in between. The CDR3 is made up of 12 amino acids. The germline CDR1 and CDR2 sequences are KGHSH and LQKENI. Libraries were prepared by immunoSEQ multiplex PCR; TCRdb keeps only in-frame clonotypes and omits some of them. This sample carries 200,000 to 250,000 clones, roughly 94% of them seen once, and the ten largest clones take over 1.5%. This chain uses TRBV18 with TRBJ2-3; the D is unclear. The receptor comes from an adult who received the MenACWY meningococcal vaccine as a control. The sample here was peripheral blood, taken 28 days after the second dose of the MenACWY control vaccine. CDR3 sequence (DNA): TGTGCCAGCTCACCTTACACAGATACGCAGTATTTT. This encodes CASSPYTDTQYF.